This TCR beta chain originates from a study of T cell repertoires in cytomegalovirus infection. General study points: Totalled public TCR beta family frequency picked out people who carried CMV plus the relevant HLA.

In TCRdb, the reads were re-called with MiXCR into one record per CDR3 protein. The sample yields roughly 70,000 distinct CDR3 sequences, approximately 22% seen once. This clonotype was seen a handful of times. Its antigen is currently unknown. J lost 0 bases, V lost 5 bases, and 18 bases had no gene match. Looked up from germline, CDR1 is MNHEY and CDR2 is SMNVEV (reference sequence). The CDR3 spans 19 residues. This clonotype originated in a human donor in good health (CMV status not recorded). Some clones in this sample may be carry-over from other donors' samples. The V call is TRBV27, the J call TRBJ2-7; 8 bases agree with TRBD2. The source material was CD8+ T cells from cultured PBMCs, sampled from culture after CMV antigen stimulation. CDR3 amino acids: CASSPSGGSPFYSSYEQYF. The CDR3 coding sequence is TGTGCCAGCAGTCCCTCGGGGGGGTCGCCATTTTATAGCTCCTACGAGCAGTACTTC.